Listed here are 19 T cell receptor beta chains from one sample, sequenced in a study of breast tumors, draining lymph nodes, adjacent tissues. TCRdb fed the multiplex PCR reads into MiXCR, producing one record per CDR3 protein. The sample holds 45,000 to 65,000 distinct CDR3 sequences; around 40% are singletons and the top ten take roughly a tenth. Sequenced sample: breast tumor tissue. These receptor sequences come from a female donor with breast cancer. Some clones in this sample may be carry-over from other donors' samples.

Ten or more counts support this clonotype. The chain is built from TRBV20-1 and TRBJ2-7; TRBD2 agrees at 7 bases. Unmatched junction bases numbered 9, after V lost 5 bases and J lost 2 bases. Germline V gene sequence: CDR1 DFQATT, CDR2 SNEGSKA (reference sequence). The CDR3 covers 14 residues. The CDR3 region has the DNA TGCAGTGCTCATTTAGCGGGTAATACCTACGAGCAGTACTTC. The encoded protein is CSAHLAGNTYEQYF.

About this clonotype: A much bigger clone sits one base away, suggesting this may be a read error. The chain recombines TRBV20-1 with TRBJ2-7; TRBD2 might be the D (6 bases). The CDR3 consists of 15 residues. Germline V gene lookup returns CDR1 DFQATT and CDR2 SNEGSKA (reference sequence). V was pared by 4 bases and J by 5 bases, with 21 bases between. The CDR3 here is CSAINDRRGAHEQYF. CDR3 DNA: TGCAGTGCTATAAATGACCGGCGGGGAGCCCACGAGCAGTACTTC.

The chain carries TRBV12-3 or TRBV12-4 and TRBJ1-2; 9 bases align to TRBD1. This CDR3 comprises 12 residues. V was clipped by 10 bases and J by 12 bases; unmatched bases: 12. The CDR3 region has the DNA TGTGCCATCGCGGGACAGGGTAATGGAAACACCTTC. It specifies CAIAGQGNGNTF.

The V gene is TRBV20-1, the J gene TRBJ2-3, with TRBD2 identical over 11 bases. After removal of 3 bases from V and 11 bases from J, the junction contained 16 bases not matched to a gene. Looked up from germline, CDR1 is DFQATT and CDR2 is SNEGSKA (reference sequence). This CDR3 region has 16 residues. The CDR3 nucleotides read TGCAGTGCTAGCCACTTACTAGCGGGGGTTGGGAATGAGCAGTATTTT. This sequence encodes CSASHLLAGVGNEQYF.

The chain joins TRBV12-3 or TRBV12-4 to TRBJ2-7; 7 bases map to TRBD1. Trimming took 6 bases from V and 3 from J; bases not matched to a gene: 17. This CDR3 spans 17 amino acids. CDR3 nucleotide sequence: TGTGCCAGCAGCGATGTCTCCGGGACAGCCTCCTTCTACGAGCAGTACTTC. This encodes CASSDVSGTASFYEQYF.

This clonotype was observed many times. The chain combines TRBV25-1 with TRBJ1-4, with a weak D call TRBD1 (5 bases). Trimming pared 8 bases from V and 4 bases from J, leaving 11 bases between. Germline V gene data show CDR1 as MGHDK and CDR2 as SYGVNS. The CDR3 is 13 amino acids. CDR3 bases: TGTGCCAGCGTCCGACAGATTAATGAAAAACTGTTTTTT. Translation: CASVRQINEKLFF.

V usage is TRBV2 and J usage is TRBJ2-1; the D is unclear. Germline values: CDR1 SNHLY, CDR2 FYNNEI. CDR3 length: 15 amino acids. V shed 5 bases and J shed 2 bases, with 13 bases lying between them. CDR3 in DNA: TGTGCCAGCAGTCCCACCAGTGACCCCTACAATGAGCAGTTCTTC. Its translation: CASSPTSDPYNEQFF.

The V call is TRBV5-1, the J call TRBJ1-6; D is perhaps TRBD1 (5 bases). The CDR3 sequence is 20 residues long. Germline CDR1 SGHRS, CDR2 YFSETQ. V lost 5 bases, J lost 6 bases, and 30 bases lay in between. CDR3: CASRSRQGLGYDITNSPLHF. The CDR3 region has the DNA TGCGCCAGCAGATCCCGCCAGGGTCTTGGCTACGACATAACTAATTCACCCCTCCACTTT. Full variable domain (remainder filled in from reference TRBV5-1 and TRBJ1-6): KAGVTQTPRYLIKTRGQQVTLSCSPISGHRSVSWYQQTPGQGLQFLFEYFSETQRNKGNFPGRFSGRQFSNSRSEMNVSTLELGDSALYLCASRSRQGLGYDITNSPLHFGNGTRLTVT.

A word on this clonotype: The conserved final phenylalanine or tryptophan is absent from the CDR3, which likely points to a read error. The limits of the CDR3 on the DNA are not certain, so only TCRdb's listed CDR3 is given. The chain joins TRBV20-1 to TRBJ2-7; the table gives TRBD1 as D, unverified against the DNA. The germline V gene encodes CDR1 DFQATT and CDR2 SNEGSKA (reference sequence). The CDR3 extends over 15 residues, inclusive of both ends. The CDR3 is CSAARRDRGFDERYC.

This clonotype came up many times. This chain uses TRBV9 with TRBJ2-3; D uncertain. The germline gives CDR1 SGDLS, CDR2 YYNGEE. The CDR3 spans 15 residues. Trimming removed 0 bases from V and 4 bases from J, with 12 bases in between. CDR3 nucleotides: TGTGCCAGCAGCGTAGTGGTGACAATACCAGATACGCAGTATTTT. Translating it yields CASSVVVTIPDTQYF. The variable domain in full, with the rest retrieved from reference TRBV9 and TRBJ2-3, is DSGVTQTPKHLITATGQRVTLRCSPRSGDLSVYWYQQSLDQGLQFLIQYYNGEERAKGNILERFSAQQFPDLHSELNLSSLELGDSALYFCASSVVVTIPDTQYFGPGTRLTVL.

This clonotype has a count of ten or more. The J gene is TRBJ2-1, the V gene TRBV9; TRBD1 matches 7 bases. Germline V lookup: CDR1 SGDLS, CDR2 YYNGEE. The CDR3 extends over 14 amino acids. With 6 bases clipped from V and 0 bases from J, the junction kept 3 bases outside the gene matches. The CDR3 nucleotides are TGTGCCAGCAAACGGGACAGCTCCTACAATGAGCAGTTCTTC. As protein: CASKRDSSYNEQFF.

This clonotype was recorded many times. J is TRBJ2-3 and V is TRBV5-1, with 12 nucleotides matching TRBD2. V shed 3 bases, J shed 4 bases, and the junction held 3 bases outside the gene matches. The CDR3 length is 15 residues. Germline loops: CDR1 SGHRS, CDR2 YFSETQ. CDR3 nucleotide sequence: TGCGCCAGCAGCTGGGGACTAGCGGGCGCAGATACGCAGTATTTT. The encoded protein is CASSWGLAGADTQYF.

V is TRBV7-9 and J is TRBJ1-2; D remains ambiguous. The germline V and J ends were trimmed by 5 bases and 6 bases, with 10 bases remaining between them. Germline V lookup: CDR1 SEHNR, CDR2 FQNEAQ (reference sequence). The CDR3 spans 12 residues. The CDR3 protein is CASSRLRDGYTF. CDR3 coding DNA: TGTGCCAGCAGCCGACTAAGGGATGGCTACACCTTC. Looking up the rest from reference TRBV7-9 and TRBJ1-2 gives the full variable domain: DTGVSQNPRHKITKRGQNVTFRCDPISEHNRLYWYRQTLGQGPEFLTYFQNEAQLEKSRLLSDRFSAERPKGSFSTLEIQRTEQGDSAMYLCASSRLRDGYTFGSGTRLTVV.

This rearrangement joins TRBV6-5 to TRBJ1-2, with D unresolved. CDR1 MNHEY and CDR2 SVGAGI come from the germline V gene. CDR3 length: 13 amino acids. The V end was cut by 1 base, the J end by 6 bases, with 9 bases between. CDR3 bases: TGTGCCAGCAGTTACTACTCCGAAGATGGCTACACCTTC. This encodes CASSYYSEDGYTF.

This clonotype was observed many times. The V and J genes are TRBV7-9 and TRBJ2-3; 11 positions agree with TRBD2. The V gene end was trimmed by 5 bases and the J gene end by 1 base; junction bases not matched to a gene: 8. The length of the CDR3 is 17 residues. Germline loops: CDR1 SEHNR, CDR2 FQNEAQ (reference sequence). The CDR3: CASSATSGVRGTDTQYF. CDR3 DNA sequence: TGTGCCAGCAGCGCGACTAGCGGGGTGAGGGGCACAGATACGCAGTATTTT.

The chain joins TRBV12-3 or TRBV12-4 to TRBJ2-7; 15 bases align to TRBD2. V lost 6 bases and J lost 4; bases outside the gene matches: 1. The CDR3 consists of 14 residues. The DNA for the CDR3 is TGTGCCAGCAGCGGGACTAGCGGGGGGTACGAGCAGTACTTC. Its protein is CASSGTSGGYEQYF.

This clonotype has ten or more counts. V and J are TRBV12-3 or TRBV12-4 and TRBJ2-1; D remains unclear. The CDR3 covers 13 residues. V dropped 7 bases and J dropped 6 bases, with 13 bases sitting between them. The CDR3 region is CASIEGHPNEQFF. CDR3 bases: TGTGCCAGCATAGAAGGCCATCCCAATGAGCAGTTCTTC.

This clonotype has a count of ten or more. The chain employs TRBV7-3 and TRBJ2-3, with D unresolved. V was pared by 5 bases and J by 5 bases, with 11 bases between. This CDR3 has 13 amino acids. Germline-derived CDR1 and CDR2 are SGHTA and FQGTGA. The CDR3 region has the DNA TGTGCCAGCAGCATCCAACCAGGAGATACGCAGTATTTT. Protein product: CASSIQPGDTQYF.

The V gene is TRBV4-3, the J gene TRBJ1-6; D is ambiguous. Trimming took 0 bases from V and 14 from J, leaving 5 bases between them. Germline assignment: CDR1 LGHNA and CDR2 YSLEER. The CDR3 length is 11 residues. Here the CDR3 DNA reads TGCGCCAGCAGCCAAGATGAGACCCTCCACTTT. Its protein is CASSQDETLHF.